This passage covers 24 T cell receptor beta chains from one sample sequenced in a study of PD-L1 blockade in urothelial cancer. Time point in this sample: pretreatment peripheral blood. Repertoires were generated with immunoSEQ multiplex PCR, while TCRdb's copy carries only in-frame clones and drops some. The repertoire holds approximately 90,000 clones, with nearly 90% as singletons. Material: PBMCs, obtained around atezolizumab (anti-PD-L1) treatment. The source is a man aged 55-75 years with urothelial cancer.

This sequence joins TRBV7-2 and TRBJ2-1; D unclear. This CDR3 contains 15 residues. Trimming shortened V by 1 base and J by 4 bases, and 11 bases separated the two germline ends. The germline V gene has CDR1 SGHTA and CDR2 FQGNSA. CDR3 sequence (DNA): TGTGCCAGCAGCTTAGAATTTCAAGCGTACAATGAGCAGTTCTTC. This gives the protein CASSLEFQAYNEQFF.

This sequence joins TRBV5-1 and TRBJ1-4, with TRBD1 matching 8 bases. The CDR3 extends over 16 amino acids. The germline V gene has CDR1 SGHRS and CDR2 YFSETQ. With 2 bases clipped from V and 7 bases from J, the junction kept 10 bases outside the gene matches. CDR3 coding DNA: TGCGCCAGCAGCTTCACCTCAGGGGGCGGGGGTGAAAAACTGTTTTTT. This translates into CASSFTSGGGGEKLFF.

V usage is TRBV4-1 and J usage is TRBJ2-3, with 7 bases identical to TRBD1. The CDR3 sequence is 17 residues long. J was trimmed by 3 bases and V by 0 bases; bases with no gene match: 9. The germline gives CDR1 MGHRA, CDR2 YSYEKL. The CDR3 region is CASSQEGTVEGTDTQYF. The CDR3 bases are TGCGCCAGCAGCCAAGAGGGGACAGTCGAAGGTACAGATACGCAGTATTTT.

The chain is built from TRBV30 and TRBJ1-4; D is possibly TRBD1 (5 bases). Germline CDR1 reads GTSNPN; CDR2 reads SVGIG (reference sequence). Trimming shortened V by 3 bases and J by 0 bases, and 11 bases separated the two germline ends. The CDR3 is 15 residues long. DNA of the CDR3: TGTGCCTGGAGCCTCGGGGGATCAACTAATGAAAAACTGTTTTTT. This gives the protein CAWSLGGSTNEKLFF.

The J gene is TRBJ1-4, the V gene TRBV5-1; tentative D call: TRBD1 (5 bases). The germline V gene encodes CDR1 SGHRS and CDR2 YFSETQ. Trimming shortened V by 0 bases and J by 1 base, and 7 bases separated the two germline ends. The length of the CDR3 is 15 residues. The CDR3 region is CASSLGTGTNEKLFF. As DNA, the CDR3 is TGCGCCAGCAGCTTGGGAACAGGAACTAATGAAAAACTGTTTTTT.

The chain couples TRBV19 to TRBJ1-1; TRBD1 agrees at 7 bases. The CDR3 has 13 amino acids. The V segment lost 4 bases and the J segment 5 bases; nucleotides outside the gene matches: 4. CDR1 LNHDA and CDR2 SQIVND come from the germline V gene (reference sequence). CDR3 DNA sequence: TGTGCCAGTAGTAGACAGGGCGGAACTGAAGCTTTCTTT. The encoded protein is CASSRQGGTEAFF.

The CDR3 bases are TGCGCCAGCAGCTTGGAGGATCGGGGGACTAGCGGGGGGATCGCGGGGACCCAGTACTTC. Encoded protein: CASSLEDRGTSGGIAGTQYF. The chain recombines TRBV5-1 with TRBJ2-5; 15 nucleotides line up with TRBD2. Germline assignment: CDR1 SGHRS and CDR2 YFSETQ. Unmatched junction bases numbered 16, after V lost 0 bases and J lost 7 bases. The CDR3 covers 20 residues. Supplemented by reference TRBV5-1 and TRBJ2-5, the full variable domain reads KAGVTQTPRYLIKTRGQQVTLSCSPISGHRSVSWYQQTPGQGLQFLFEYFSETQRNKGNFPGRFSGRQFSNSRSEMNVSTLELGDSALYLCASSLEDRGTSGGIAGTQYFGPGTRLLVL.

The V and J genes are TRBV29-1 and TRBJ2-7, with D hard to call. Germline lookup yields CDR1 SQVTM and CDR2 ANQGSEA. The V end lost 8 bases, the J end lost 2 bases, and 16 bases lay between the germline ends. CDR3 length: 13 residues. The CDR3 sequence: CSFCSAFTYEQYF. DNA for the CDR3: TGCAGCTTCTGTTCCGCGTTTACCTACGAGCAGTACTTC.

The V call is TRBV6-4, the J call TRBJ2-3; TRBD1 is a possible D gene (6 bases). Germline V gene sequence: CDR1 MRHNA, CDR2 SNTAGT. This CDR3 has 14 amino acids. Trimming shortened V by 2 bases and J by 2 bases, and 8 bases separated the two germline ends. For the CDR3, the DNA is TGTGCCAGCAGTGACAGGGGACACACAGATACGCAGTATTTT. Protein sequence: CASSDRGHTDTQYF.

The chain uses TRBV29-1 and TRBJ2-1; 8 bases match TRBD2. This CDR3 comprises 16 residues. V shed 0 bases and J 1 base; nucleotides not matched to a gene: 5. Germline values: CDR1 SQVTM, CDR2 ANQGSEA. The CDR3 spells CSVEDPPGGSYNEQFF. In DNA form, the CDR3 reads TGCAGCGTTGAAGATCCCCCGGGGGGGTCCTACAATGAGCAGTTCTTC.

V and J are TRBV7-3 and TRBJ2-3; a possible D gene is TRBD2 (6 bases). CDR1 and CDR2 (germline): SGHTA, FQGTGA. This CDR3 comprises 14 residues. V lost 5 bases, J lost 2 bases, and 11 bases lay in between. CDR3 DNA: TGTGCCAGCAGCATCGGGGGACCCACAGATACGCAGTATTTT. This sequence encodes CASSIGGPTDTQYF.

V is TRBV18 and J is TRBJ2-3; 10 bases agree with TRBD2. The CDR3 has 17 amino acids. Per the germline V gene, CDR1 is KGHSH and CDR2 is LQKENI. Trimming removed 4 bases from V and 0 bases from J; junction bases left unmatched: 7. The CDR3 DNA reads as TGTGCCAGCTCACAAGGACTAGCGGTTCCTAGCACAGATACGCAGTATTTT. Its translation: CASSQGLAVPSTDTQYF.

The rearrangement joins TRBV29-1 to TRBJ2-5; 8 bases fit TRBD2. The CDR3 sequence is 12 residues long. V shed 6 bases, J shed 5 bases, and the junction held 5 bases outside the gene matches. Germline CDR1 reads SQVTM; CDR2 reads ANQGSEA. This CDR3 is CSVNSGTETQYF. The CDR3 region has the DNA TGCAGCGTCAATAGCGGGACGGAGACCCAGTACTTC.

The rearrangement links TRBV29-1 to TRBJ2-7, with D tentatively TRBD2 (6 bases). Trimming cost V 1 base and J 5 bases, with 15 bases left between them. The CDR3 is 14 residues long. Germline CDR1 is SQVTM and CDR2 is ANQGSEA. The chain's CDR3 is CSVEVSGLKNEQYF. For the CDR3, the DNA is TGCAGCGTTGAAGTTTCGGGACTCAAAAACGAGCAGTACTTC.

The chain is built from TRBV5-1 and TRBJ2-2, with 11 bases fitting TRBD1. Germline values: CDR1 SGHRS, CDR2 YFSETQ. This CDR3 contains 17 residues. Losses at the gene ends were 4 bases for V and 0 bases for J; bases not matched to a gene: 5. CDR3 bases: TGCGCCAGCAGCACTCCGGGACAGGGGGCGAACACCGGGGAGCTGTTTTTT. This encodes CASSTPGQGANTGELFF.

Regarding this clone: One end of the junction is discordant with germline, which a read error may explain. The chain employs TRBV2 and TRBJ2-3; 10 positions agree with TRBD1. The CDR3 contains 14 residues. Germline V gene data show CDR1 as SNHLY and CDR2 as FYNNEI. The CDR3: CASSATGGTDTQYF. The CDR3 nucleotides are TGTGCCAGCAGTGCGACAGGGGGCACTGATACGCAGTATTTT.

The CDR3 nucleotides are TGTGCCAGCAGCCCCCTCGACTTCTTCTACGAGCAGTACTTC. Its protein is CASSPLDFFYEQYF. This rearrangement joins TRBV28 to TRBJ2-7; D unclear. There are 14 residues in the CDR3. Germline V lookup: CDR1 MDHEN, CDR2 SYDVKM. Trimming removed 6 bases at V and 3 bases at J, with 15 bases between.

This chain connects TRBV30 to TRBJ2-5; D unclear. The V gene's germline CDR1 is GTSNPN and CDR2 SVGIG (reference sequence). Trimming removed 1 base at V and 3 bases at J, with 6 bases between. The length of the CDR3 is 12 residues. The CDR3 DNA follows: TGTGCCTGGAGTGACACCGAAGAGACCCAGTACTTC. Amino acid sequence: CAWSDTEETQYF. The full variable domain, with the rest looked up from reference TRBV30 and TRBJ2-5, is SQTIHQWPATLVQPVGSPLSLECTVEGTSNPNLYWYRQAAGRGLQLLFYSVGIGQISSEVPQNLSASRPQDRQFILSSKKLLLSDSGFYLCAWSDTEETQYFGPGTRLLVL.

The table lists this clone with a count of one. The chain links TRBV4-1 to TRBJ1-1; no definite D call. The V gene lost 6 bases and the J gene lost 1 base, with 18 bases spanning the gap. Germline V lookup: CDR1 MGHRA, CDR2 YSYEKL. This CDR3 has 16 amino acids. The chain's CDR3 is CASSTSSWASNTEAFF. CDR3 nucleotide sequence: TGCGCCAGCAGTACCTCTTCATGGGCGTCGAACACTGAAGCTTTCTTT.

The chain uses TRBV5-6 and TRBJ1-1; TRBD1 aligns across 8 bases. The CDR3 totals 15 residues. In germline, CDR1 is SGHDT, CDR2 YYEEEE. Trimming cost V 2 bases and J 6 bases; bases outside gene matches: 9. Here the CDR3 reads CASSFQGASRPEAFF. The DNA of the CDR3 is TGTGCCAGCAGCTTTCAGGGGGCGAGTAGGCCTGAAGCTTTCTTT. The whole variable domain, filled in from reference TRBV5-6 and TRBJ1-1, reads DAGVTQSPTHLIKTRGQQVTLRCSPKSGHDTVSWYQQALGQGPQFIFQYYEEEERQRGNFPDRFSGHQFPNYSSELNVNALLLGDSALYLCASSFQGASRPEAFFGQGTRLTVV.

V is TRBV7-2 and J is TRBJ2-5; 7 bases match TRBD2. The CDR3 contains 16 residues. V lost 5 bases to trimming and J lost 5 bases; unmatched junction nucleotides: 14. Germline CDR1 SGHTA, CDR2 FQGNSA. DNA for the CDR3: TGTGCCAGCAGCCTCCTACATTTTGCGGGAGAGGAGACCCAGTACTTC. Translation: CASSLLHFAGEETQYF.

V usage is TRBV10-3 and J usage is TRBJ1-1; maybe TRBD1 (6 bases). The V end lost 6 bases, the J end lost 4 bases, and 12 bases lay between the germline ends. Germline V lookup: CDR1 ENHRY, CDR2 SYGVKD. The CDR3 length is 13 residues. DNA of the CDR3: TGTGCCATCAGATTGGTACAGGGCACTGAAGCTTTCTTT. Protein product: CAIRLVQGTEAFF.

The chain has TRBV9 and TRBJ2-1; the D gene is possibly TRBD2 (6 bases). The CDR3 sequence is 17 residues long. Germline V lookup: CDR1 SGDLS, CDR2 YYNGEE. Trimming cost V 0 bases and J 2 bases, with 15 bases left between them. CDR3 coding DNA: TGTGCCAGCAGCGTAGGTCCGACTAGTGGCACCTACAATGAGCAGTTCTTC. This gives the protein CASSVGPTSGTYNEQFF.

This clone turned up a few times. The J gene is TRBJ1-5, the V gene TRBV10-1; 7 bases align to TRBD1. V was pared by 9 bases and J by 0 bases, with 11 bases of the junction left unmatched. CDR1 WNHNN and CDR2 SYGVQD come from the germline V gene (reference sequence). This CDR3 is 16 amino acids long. CDR3: CARRQGSHDSNQPQHF. CDR3 in DNA: TGCGCCAGAAGACAGGGAAGTCACGATAGCAATCAGCCCCAGCATTTT.